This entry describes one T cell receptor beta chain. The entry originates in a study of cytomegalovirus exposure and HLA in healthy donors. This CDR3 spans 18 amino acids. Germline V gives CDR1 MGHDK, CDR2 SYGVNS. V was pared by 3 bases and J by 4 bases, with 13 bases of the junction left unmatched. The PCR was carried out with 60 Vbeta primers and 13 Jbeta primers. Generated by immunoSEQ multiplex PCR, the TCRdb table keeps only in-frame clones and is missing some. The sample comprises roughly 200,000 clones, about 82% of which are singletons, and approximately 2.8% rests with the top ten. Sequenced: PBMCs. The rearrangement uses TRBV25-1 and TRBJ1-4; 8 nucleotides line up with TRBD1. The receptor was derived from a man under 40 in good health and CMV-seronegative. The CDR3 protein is CASSDLFPGQGGNEKLFF. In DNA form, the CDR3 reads TGTGCCAGCAGTGATCTTTTCCCAGGACAGGGCGGTAATGAAAAACTGTTTTTT.